The 32 T cell receptor beta chains listed next were all sequenced from one sample in a study of blood T cell repertoires in COVID-19. Sequenced by immunoSEQ multiplex PCR; TCRdb stores in-frame clones only, minus some. The sample lists some 330,000 clones; approximately 88% were seen once. The sample comprised PBMCs or T cells enriched from blood (not recorded which). The receptors were sampled from a man aged 25-45 years who had recovered from COVID-19.

The chain is built from TRBV5-1 and TRBJ2-5; TRBD2 agrees at 9 bases. The CDR3 has 16 amino acids. The germline gives CDR1 SGHRS, CDR2 YFSETQ. J gave up 1 base and V 0 bases, and 4 bases lay outside the gene matches. CDR3 region: CASSLGVAGVQETQYF. Here the CDR3 DNA reads TGCGCCAGCAGCTTGGGTGTAGCGGGGGTCCAAGAGACCCAGTACTTC.

The rearrangement links TRBV28 to TRBJ1-3; no reliable D call. CDR1 MDHEN and CDR2 SYDVKM come from the germline V gene. V lost 4 bases and J 8 bases, leaving 15 bases between the germline ends. The CDR3 length is 14 residues. The CDR3 sequence: CASSSSPLLHTIYF. CDR3 bases: TGTGCCAGCAGTTCCTCCCCACTACTGCACACCATATATTTT.

This clone has a handful of counts. J is TRBJ1-2 and V is TRBV19, with 7 bases aligning to TRBD1. Germline assignment: CDR1 LNHDA and CDR2 SQIVND (reference sequence). The CDR3 loop spans 14 amino acids. The trim removed 7 bases at V and 5 bases at J, leaving 10 bases unmatched. The CDR3 DNA follows: TGTGCCAGTACCCCGGGGACAGTGATATATGGCTACACCTTC. It translates to CASTPGTVIYGYTF.

The chain carries TRBV5-6 and TRBJ2-3, with D hard to call. From germline, CDR1 is SGHDT and CDR2 YYEEEE. The CDR3 extends over 13 amino acids. Trimming shortened V by 0 bases and J by 6 bases, and 8 bases separated the two germline ends. The CDR3 spells CASSLVSGDTQYF. Written as DNA, the CDR3 is TGTGCCAGCAGCTTGGTCTCCGGGGATACGCAGTATTTT. Complete variable domain (other parts from reference TRBV5-6 and TRBJ2-3): DAGVTQSPTHLIKTRGQQVTLRCSPKSGHDTVSWYQQALGQGPQFIFQYYEEEERQRGNFPDRFSGHQFPNYSSELNVNALLLGDSALYLCASSLVSGDTQYFGPGTRLTVL.

The chain carries TRBV21-1 and TRBJ2-3; TRBD1, the table's D call, lacks a check against the DNA. TRBV21-1 is labeled a pseudogene. The length of the CDR3 is 18 residues. Here the CDR3 reads CASSQGHPAAVKGDTQYF. Here the CDR3 DNA reads TGTGCCAGCAGCCAGGGGCACCCGGCAGCGGTTAAAGGGGATACGCAGTATTTT.

The chain uses TRBV5-1 and TRBJ1-1, with a weak D call TRBD1 (6 bases). Germline assignment: CDR1 SGHRS and CDR2 YFSETQ. Trimming left V 0 bases short and J 1 base short, with 7 bases between. The CDR3 has 14 amino acids. The CDR3 DNA follows: TGCGCCAGCAGCTTGGCAGGGGAGAACACTGAAGCTTTCTTT. It specifies CASSLAGENTEAFF.

The chain recombines TRBV28 with TRBJ1-6, with D unresolved. V shed 3 bases and J shed 9 bases, with 9 bases lying between them. Per germline, CDR1 MDHEN and CDR2 SYDVKM. The CDR3 runs to 13 residues. The CDR3 loop reads CASSFMELSPLHF. In DNA, the CDR3 is TGTGCCAGCAGTTTTATGGAGCTTTCACCCCTCCACTTT.

This chain connects TRBV6-1 to TRBJ1-5; 8 nucleotides align to TRBD1. V gave up 2 bases and J gave up 2 bases; unmatched junction bases: 5. The V gene's germline CDR1 is MNHNS and CDR2 SASEGT. This CDR3 region has 16 residues. The CDR3, as DNA: TGTGCCAGCAGTGAATGGGTACAGGGGGGCAATCAGCCCCAGCATTTT. Encoded protein: CASSEWVQGGNQPQHF.

The chain employs TRBV3-1 (or the pseudogene TRBV3-2) and TRBJ2-3; 12 bases agree with TRBD1. With 4 bases clipped from V and 5 bases from J, the junction kept 7 bases outside the gene matches. CDR3 length: 16 residues. Germline CDR1 reads LGHDT; CDR2 reads YNNKEL (reference sequence). CDR3 sequence: CASSLRGTGGRDTQYF. The CDR3 coding sequence is TGTGCCAGCAGCCTCAGAGGGACAGGGGGCAGAGATACGCAGTATTTT.

This clone has only a few counts. The gene calls are TRBV19 and TRBJ1-5; 8 bases fit TRBD1. Germline CDR1 is LNHDA and CDR2 is SQIVND (reference sequence). Unmatched junction bases numbered 3, after V lost 3 bases and J lost 2 bases. The CDR3 has 15 amino acids. This chain's CDR3 is CASSIRGQGNQPQHF. The DNA for the CDR3 is TGTGCCAGTAGTATTAGGGGACAGGGCAATCAGCCCCAGCATTTT.

The V call is TRBV7-9, the J call TRBJ1-2; TRBD1 aligns across 7 bases. Germline CDR1 and CDR2: SEHNR and FQNEAQ (reference sequence). The V segment lost 0 bases and the J segment 8 bases; nucleotides outside the gene matches: 6. This CDR3 has 14 residues. CDR3 coding DNA: TGTGCCAGCAGCTTAGCGAGACAGGGTCGAGGCTACACCTTC. Its translation: CASSLARQGRGYTF.

J is TRBJ1-6 and V is TRBV28, with 7 bases aligning to TRBD1. This CDR3 is 17 amino acids long. The trim removed 3 bases at V and 6 bases at J, leaving 11 bases unmatched. Germline CDR1 is MDHEN and CDR2 is SYDVKM. As DNA, the CDR3 is TGTGCCAGCAGTTTGCCCGGGGACAGTGCGGGTAATTCACCCCTCCACTTT. Translating gives CASSLPGDSAGNSPLHF.

This clone was recorded once. The chain recombines TRBV7-6 with TRBJ2-5, with 8 bases fitting TRBD2. V lost 3 bases, J lost 1 base, and 4 bases stayed unmatched. The CDR3 spans 15 residues. Germline CDR1 SGHVS, CDR2 FNYEAQ. The CDR3 loop is CASSLASGGQETQYF. DNA for the CDR3: TGTGCCAGCAGCTTGGCCAGCGGGGGCCAAGAGACCCAGTACTTC.

The V call is TRBV3-1 (or the pseudogene TRBV3-2), the J call TRBJ2-6, with D possibly TRBD2 on 6 matching bases. The CDR3 sequence is 16 residues long. Germline lookup yields CDR1 LGHDT and CDR2 YNNKEL (reference sequence). V dropped 4 bases and J dropped 0 bases, with 10 bases sitting between them. The CDR3 bases are TGTGCCAGCAGCCCCTCGACTAGCTCTGGGGCCAACGTCCTGACTTTC. This codes for CASSPSTSSGANVLTF.

The count of this clone is one. The gene calls are TRBV7-9 and TRBJ1-5, with 11 bases lining up with TRBD1. Germline V gene data show CDR1 as SEHNR and CDR2 as FQNEAQ (reference sequence). After removal of 3 bases from V and 5 bases from J, the junction contained 3 bases not matched to a gene. The CDR3 sequence is 15 residues long. CDR3 in DNA: TGTGCCAGCAGCTTGGGACAGGGGGTGGATCAGCCCCAGCATTTT. Amino acids: CASSLGQGVDQPQHF.

This chain connects TRBV7-2 to TRBJ2-3; TRBD2 matches 7 bases. Germline assignment: CDR1 SGHTA and CDR2 FQGNSA. This CDR3 has 14 amino acids. The V gene end was trimmed by 5 bases and the J gene end by 7 bases; junction bases not matched to a gene: 9. CDR3 bases: TGTGCCAGCAGCCCCCGGGGGGTCTGGAATACGCAGTATTTT. Its translation is CASSPRGVWNTQYF. Full variable domain (remainder filled in from reference TRBV7-2 and TRBJ2-3): GAGVSQSPSNKVTEKGKDVELRCDPISGHTALYWYRQSLGQGLEFLIYFQGNSAPDKSGLPSDRFSAERTGGSVSTLTIQRTQQEDSAVYLCASSPRGVWNTQYFGPGTRLTVL.

This clone was picked up one time. This chain joins TRBV27 and TRBJ2-1; the D gene is possibly TRBD2 (6 bases). V lost 3 bases and J 2 bases, leaving 8 bases between the germline ends. The CDR3 spans 14 residues. Germline CDR1 and CDR2: MNHEY and SMNVEV (reference sequence). CDR3 coding DNA: TGTGCCAGCAGTTTCGGGGGTACCTACAATGAGCAGTTCTTC. This encodes CASSFGGTYNEQFF.

Comment on this clone: The sample contains more than one DNA sequence encoding this CDR3. The chain uses TRBV12-3 or TRBV12-4 and TRBJ1-6; D gene uncertain. CDR3 length: 12 amino acids. Trimming removed 3 bases at V and 7 bases at J, with 4 bases between. This CDR3 reads CASSFGNSPLHF. In nucleotides, the CDR3 is TGTGCCAGCAGTTTCGGGAATTCACCCCTCCACTTT.

The V and J genes are TRBV19 and TRBJ2-7; TRBD2 matches 7 bases. The CDR3 extends over 15 amino acids. Germline trimming cut 4 bases from V and 4 bases from J; bases unmatched to any gene: 10. Germline lookup yields CDR1 LNHDA and CDR2 SQIVND (reference sequence). CDR3 residues: CASSRGGLDPYEQYF. The CDR3, as DNA: TGTGCCAGTAGTAGGGGAGGGCTAGACCCTTACGAGCAGTACTTC.

Turning to this clone: The missing conserved phenylalanine or tryptophan at the end of this CDR3 makes a read error likely. This chain links TRBV27 with TRBJ1-2; no reliable D call. Trimming removed 4 bases from V and 11 bases from J, with 20 bases in between. This CDR3 contains 14 residues. CDR1 is MNHEY and CDR2 is SMNVEV in the germline V gene (reference sequence). CDR3 residues: CASSSFRRRERYTL. In DNA, the CDR3 is TGTGCCAGCAGTTCCTTTCGACGGCGGGAACGGTACACCCTC.

The genes are TRBV5-1 and TRBJ1-4, with TRBD1 matching 8 bases. V shed 5 bases, J shed 7 bases, and the junction held 7 bases outside the gene matches. This CDR3 is built from 14 residues. The germline gives CDR1 SGHRS, CDR2 YFSETQ. Written as DNA, the CDR3 is TGCGCCAGCAGACCAGGACAGGGTCGTGAAAAACTGTTTTTT. Its protein product is CASRPGQGREKLFF.

The J gene is TRBJ2-7, the V gene TRBV6-5, with D maybe TRBD2 (5 bases). Germline CDR1 is MNHEY and CDR2 is SVGAGI. The CDR3 length is 13 residues. The V end lost 5 bases, the J end lost 6 bases, and 14 bases lay between the germline ends. The CDR3 spells CASSRTSRGEQYF. CDR3 nucleotide sequence: TGTGCCAGCAGTAGAACATCCCGGGGCGAGCAGTACTTC.

The V and J genes are TRBV9 and TRBJ1-4; the match to TRBD1 covers 10 bases. The trim removed 2 bases at V and 7 bases at J, leaving 5 bases unmatched. In germline, CDR1 is SGDLS, CDR2 YYNGEE. This CDR3 has 15 residues. Here the CDR3 reads CASSVRQGAREKLFF. The CDR3 coding sequence is TGTGCCAGCAGCGTTCGACAGGGGGCCCGTGAAAAACTGTTTTTT.

DNA of the CDR3: TGTGCCAGCAGCCAAAGACAGGGGACGTTCGGTAACACTGAAGCTTTCTTT. Protein: CASSQRQGTFGNTEAFF. This chain connects TRBV3-1 (or the pseudogene TRBV3-2) to TRBJ1-1; TRBD1 agrees at 8 bases. J lost 2 bases, V lost 2 bases, and 10 bases had no gene match. The CDR3 sequence is 17 residues long. In germline, CDR1 is LGHDT, CDR2 YNNKEL (reference sequence).

The chain is built from TRBV5-1 and TRBJ2-1, with D possibly matching TRBD2 (5 bases). Germline loops: CDR1 SGHRS, CDR2 YFSETQ. V lost 0 bases, J lost 0 bases, and 10 bases lay in between. The CDR3 extends over 16 amino acids. CDR3 protein: CASSLDGVSSYNEQFF. In DNA form, the CDR3 reads TGCGCCAGCAGCTTGGACGGGGTGAGCTCCTACAATGAGCAGTTCTTC.

V and J are TRBV5-1 and TRBJ2-7, with D hard to call. V lost 0 bases and J lost 0, with 4 bases in between. The V gene's germline CDR1 is SGHRS and CDR2 YFSETQ. The CDR3 contains 13 residues. CDR3 DNA: TGCGCCAGCAGCTTGGCCCTCTCCTACGAGCAGTACTTC. Residues: CASSLALSYEQYF.

The rearrangement links TRBV9 to TRBJ1-1; weak D call: TRBD1 (6 bases). V was shortened by 4 bases and J by 8 bases, with 15 bases between the two germline ends. This CDR3 contains 13 residues. Germline CDR1 SGDLS, CDR2 YYNGEE. This CDR3 is CASSRRQAGEAFF. The CDR3 region has the DNA TGTGCCAGCAGCCGGAGACAGGCCGGAGAAGCTTTCTTT.

The chain couples TRBV3-1 (or the pseudogene TRBV3-2) to TRBJ1-6; no definite D call. Germline loops: CDR1 LGHDT, CDR2 YNNKEL (reference sequence). Trimming shortened V by 1 base and J by 9 bases, and 7 bases separated the two germline ends. The CDR3 contains 13 residues. The CDR3 reads CASSQVRGSPLHF. DNA of the CDR3: TGTGCCAGCAGCCAAGTTCGCGGTTCACCCCTCCACTTT.

The chain joins TRBV2 to TRBJ2-3, with 11 bases aligning to TRBD2. V trimming: 1 base; J trimming: 2 bases; junction bases outside the gene matches: 2. There are 16 residues in the CDR3. Germline loops: CDR1 SNHLY, CDR2 FYNNEI. The CDR3 bases are TGTGCCAGCAGTGAAGTGACTAGCGGGGCCACAGATACGCAGTATTTT. The encoded protein is CASSEVTSGATDTQYF.

This chain links TRBV7-9 with TRBJ1-6; 7 bases fit TRBD1. The CDR3 spans 14 residues. Germline V gives CDR1 SEHNR, CDR2 FQNEAQ (reference sequence). V dropped 5 bases and J dropped 3; count of bases not matched to a gene: 1. This CDR3 reads CASSRDSYNSPLHF. The CDR3 DNA sequence: TGTGCCAGCAGCCGGGACAGCTATAATTCACCCCTCCACTTT.

The genes are TRBV19 and TRBJ1-5, with 11 nucleotides matching TRBD1. The CDR3 totals 18 residues. Unmatched junction bases numbered 9, after V lost 1 base and J lost 4 bases. Germline lookup yields CDR1 LNHDA and CDR2 SQIVND (reference sequence). Written as DNA, the CDR3 is TGTGCCAGTAGTATAGGGGACAGGGGGAGGTTAAGGAATCAGCCCCAGCATTTT. This encodes CASSIGDRGRLRNQPQHF. Full variable domain (outside the CDR3, taken from reference TRBV19 and TRBJ1-5): DGGITQSPKYLFRKEGQNVTLSCEQNLNHDAMYWYRQDPGQGLRLIYYSQIVNDFQKGDIAEGYSVSREKKESFPLTVTSAQKNPTAFYLCASSIGDRGRLRNQPQHFGDGTRLSIL.

The CDR3 DNA reads TGTGCCAGCAGTTTAGAAACTACCCGCACAGATACGCAGTATTTT. It specifies CASSLETTRTDTQYF. V is TRBV28 and J is TRBJ2-3; unclear D gene. The CDR3 has 15 amino acids. V was shortened by 2 bases and J by 1 base, with 10 bases between the two germline ends. Germline V gene data show CDR1 as MDHEN and CDR2 as SYDVKM.